The 30 T cell receptor beta chains below were found in one sample sequenced in a study of PD-1 blockade in classical Hodgkin lymphoma. Measured with immunoSEQ multiplex PCR; TCRdb has only the in-frame clones, and not every one. The sample has roughly 50,000 clones, around 90% seen once. Time point noted: cycle 4 day 1 (C4D1), after more than 5 weeks of nivolumab. Exposure to brentuximab vedotin varied, and each patient had relapsed following autologous stem cell transplantation. Sequences were derived from peripheral blood mononuclear cells (PBMCs), sampled before the fourth cycle of nivolumab. The receptors were gathered from a human donor with classical Hodgkin lymphoma.

The chain has TRBV9 and TRBJ1-1, with 11 bases identical to TRBD1. Germline V lookup: CDR1 SGDLS, CDR2 YYNGEE. V was pared by 3 bases and J by 5 bases, with 24 bases of the junction left unmatched. The CDR3 is 21 residues long. The CDR3 here is CASSANLKRTGGLISKTEAFF. CDR3 bases: TGTGCCAGCAGCGCAAACCTTAAACGGACAGGGGGCTTGATTTCGAAGACTGAAGCTTTCTTT.

This rearrangement joins TRBV14 to TRBJ1-5, with 12 nucleotides matching TRBD1. The CDR3 runs to 15 residues. Germline assignment: CDR1 SGHDN and CDR2 FVKESK. Trimming removed 4 bases from V and 6 bases from J; junction bases left unmatched: 4. In nucleotides, the CDR3 is TGTGCCAGCAGCCCTGGGACAGGGGGCCGTCAGCCCCAGCATTTT. It yields the protein CASSPGTGGRQPQHF.

This clone was seen once. The V and J genes are TRBV19 and TRBJ2-2; D is undetermined. The ends were cut back, 5 bases at V and 7 bases at J, with 20 bases in the middle. This CDR3 spans 16 amino acids. The germline V gene has CDR1 LNHDA and CDR2 SQIVND (reference sequence). This CDR3 reads CASSFSEPRFIGELFF. CDR3 DNA: TGTGCCAGTAGTTTTAGTGAACCGCGCTTCATCGGGGAGCTGTTTTTT.

This clone was seen a single time. V and J are TRBV19 and TRBJ2-7; the match to TRBD2 covers 10 bases. Germline lookup yields CDR1 LNHDA and CDR2 SQIVND (reference sequence). The V gene end was trimmed by 6 bases and the J gene end by 6 bases; junction bases not matched to a gene: 11. The CDR3 runs 15 residues. In DNA form, the CDR3 reads TGTGCCAGTAGGGTGACTAGCGGGTACTTGTTCGAGCAGTACTTC. Its translation: CASRVTSGYLFEQYF. Full variable domain (outside the CDR3, taken from reference TRBV19 and TRBJ2-7): DGGITQSPKYLFRKEGQNVTLSCEQNLNHDAMYWYRQDPGQGLRLIYYSQIVNDFQKGDIAEGYSVSREKKESFPLTVTSAQKNPTAFYLCASRVTSGYLFEQYFGPGTRLTVT.

The genes are TRBV10-1 and TRBJ1-1; no firm D call. Per the germline V gene, CDR1 is WNHNN and CDR2 is SYGVQD (reference sequence). V was shortened by 0 bases and J by 11 bases, with 13 bases between the two germline ends. The CDR3 extends over 13 amino acids. In DNA, the CDR3 is TGCGCCAGCAGTGAGTCGGAGGTCGGTCTCGCTTTCTTT. Encoded protein: CASSESEVGLAFF.

The CDR3 here is CASSSGTWAQPQHF. The CDR3 DNA sequence: TGTGCCAGTAGTAGCGGGACGTGGGCACAGCCCCAGCATTTT. The V call is TRBV19, the J call TRBJ1-5; maybe TRBD1 (5 bases). The germline CDR1 and CDR2 sequences are LNHDA and SQIVND (reference sequence). V lost 4 bases and J lost 7, with 14 bases in between. This CDR3 has 14 residues.

The chain combines TRBV11-2 with TRBJ1-4; 9 positions agree with TRBD1. This CDR3 comprises 16 residues. V shed 8 bases and J 5 bases; nucleotides not matched to a gene: 12. The germline gives CDR1 SGHAT, CDR2 FQNNGV. CDR3 in DNA: TGTGCCAGCCAAATTATCGGGACAGGGAAAAATGAAAAACTGTTTTTT. It is translated as CASQIIGTGKNEKLFF.

This clone was picked up one time. The chain couples TRBV7-2 to TRBJ2-3; TRBD2 agrees at 9 bases. CDR3 length: 14 amino acids. J lost 2 bases, V lost 5 bases, and 2 bases had no gene match. Germline CDR1 reads SGHTA; CDR2 reads FQGNSA. The CDR3 nucleotides are TGTGCCAGCAGCCGGACTAGCGTCACAGATACGCAGTATTTT. Translated, it gives CASSRTSVTDTQYF.

The chain has TRBV5-8 and TRBJ2-2, with a weak D call TRBD1 (6 bases). V was cut by 2 bases and J by 2 bases, with 10 bases left in between. Germline CDR1 reads SGHTS; CDR2 reads YDEGEE. The CDR3 extends over 15 amino acids. The DNA for the CDR3 is TGTGCCAGCAGCTTTCGGGGACACAACACCGGGGAGCTGTTTTTT. This gives the protein CASSFRGHNTGELFF.

The chain employs TRBV7-9 and TRBJ1-1, with D hard to call. The CDR3 consists of 13 residues. CDR1 and CDR2 from the germline V gene are SEHNR and FQNEAQ (reference sequence). Deletions cut 1 base from V and 1 base from J, with 4 bases between. The CDR3 is CASSLGENTEAFF. CDR3 nucleotide sequence: TGTGCCAGCAGCTTAGGAGAGAACACTGAAGCTTTCTTT.

Only a few counts were recorded for this clone. V gene TRBV6-5 combines with J gene TRBJ1-5; tentative D call: TRBD1 (6 bases). Germline-derived CDR1 and CDR2 are MNHEY and SVGAGI. The CDR3 sequence is 13 residues long. Trimming removed 2 bases at V and 7 bases at J, with 9 bases between. The CDR3 is CASSYDRSQPQHF. The CDR3 bases are TGTGCCAGCAGTTACGACAGGAGCCAGCCCCAGCATTTT.

This chain uses TRBV5-1 with TRBJ2-5, with unresolved D. Germline V gene lookup returns CDR1 SGHRS and CDR2 YFSETQ. There are 11 residues in the CDR3. Trimming took off 4 bases at V and 2 bases at J, with 3 bases between the two ends. The CDR3 reads CASSQQETQYF. The CDR3 bases are TGCGCCAGCAGCCAACAAGAGACCCAGTACTTC. The full variable domain, completed using reference TRBV5-1 and TRBJ2-5, is KAGVTQTPRYLIKTRGQQVTLSCSPISGHRSVSWYQQTPGQGLQFLFEYFSETQRNKGNFPGRFSGRQFSNSRSEMNVSTLELGDSALYLCASSQQETQYFGPGTRLLVL.

The chain employs TRBV19 and TRBJ2-2, with 9 bases that match TRBD2. CDR1 and CDR2 from the germline V gene are LNHDA and SQIVND (reference sequence). Losses at the gene ends were 7 bases for V and 1 base for J; bases not matched to a gene: 4. This CDR3 comprises 15 residues. The CDR3 coding sequence is TGTGCCAGTAAGGGACTAGCCTTGAACACCGGGGAGCTGTTTTTT. This codes for CASKGLALNTGELFF.

The J gene is TRBJ1-1, the V gene TRBV5-4; unclear D gene. CDR3 length: 14 amino acids. The germline V gene encodes CDR1 SGHNT and CDR2 YYREEE (reference sequence). Trimming took 9 bases from V and 1 from J, leaving 16 bases between them. In nucleotides, the CDR3 is TGTGCCACCGAAACCTCGGAAAAGAACACTGAAGCTTTCTTT. It encodes CATETSEKNTEAFF.

The chain links TRBV19 to TRBJ1-2, with 9 nucleotides matching TRBD1. There are 18 residues in the CDR3. J was trimmed by 2 bases and V by 7 bases; bases with no gene match: 17. Germline V lookup: CDR1 LNHDA, CDR2 SQIVND (reference sequence). As DNA, the CDR3 is TGTGCCAGTACCCCGGGACAGGGTTTTAGTGCGGTGAACTATGGCTACACCTTC. It codes for CASTPGQGFSAVNYGYTF.

The CDR3 DNA is TGCGCCAGCAGCGACCGTCCAAGCGGTGGATACAATGAGCAGTTCTTC. This sequence encodes CASSDRPSGGYNEQFF. The chain joins TRBV5-1 to TRBJ2-1, with D perhaps matching TRBD2 (5 bases). The CDR3 is 16 amino acids. Trimming removed 4 bases at V and 4 bases at J, with 18 bases between. CDR1 and CDR2 from the germline V gene are SGHRS and YFSETQ.

This clone has just a few counts. The chain is built from TRBV6-5 and TRBJ1-3, with a weak D call TRBD1 (6 bases). The CDR3 sequence is 15 residues long. Deletions cut 0 bases from V and 7 bases from J, with 13 bases between. Germline CDR1 MNHEY, CDR2 SVGAGI. This CDR3 is CASSYSNREYNTIYF. The CDR3 coding sequence is TGTGCCAGCAGTTACTCGAACAGGGAATACAACACCATATATTTT.

This clone was seen a handful of times. The chain has TRBV10-3 and TRBJ2-7, with 13 bases that match TRBD2. Looked up from germline, CDR1 is ENHRY and CDR2 is SYGVKD. The CDR3 runs 14 residues. Unmatched junction bases numbered 5, after V lost 11 bases and J lost 1 base. The CDR3 sequence: CAALAGGGSYEQYF. The CDR3 nucleotides read TGTGCCGCACTAGCGGGAGGGGGATCCTACGAGCAGTACTTC.

This clone has a single count. This rearrangement joins TRBV5-1 to TRBJ2-4; a weak D match, TRBD1 (5 bases). This CDR3 is 13 amino acids long. V lost 4 bases and J 9 bases, leaving 14 bases between the germline ends. From germline, CDR1 is SGHRS and CDR2 YFSETQ. The CDR3 region is CASSPDTTSIQYF. CDR3 nucleotides: TGCGCCAGCAGCCCGGACACGACGAGCATTCAGTACTTC.

The chain uses TRBV18 and TRBJ1-3; D may be TRBD1 (5 bases). CDR3 size: 18 residues. Germline values: CDR1 KGHSH, CDR2 LQKENI. The V end was cut by 4 bases, the J end by 3 bases, with 22 bases between. Written as DNA, the CDR3 is TGTGCCAGCTCACTCATTTTAGCGACAGAGATACTTGGAAACACCATATATTTT. It translates to CASSLILATEILGNTIYF.

This clone has just one count. This chain joins TRBV4-1 and TRBJ2-7, with 8 bases lining up with TRBD1. J was trimmed by 5 bases and V by 5 bases; bases with no gene match: 5. Germline V gene data show CDR1 as MGHRA and CDR2 as YSYEKL. This CDR3 spans 13 amino acids. The CDR3 bases are TGCGCCAGCAGCTTTTCACAGGGGGACGAGCAGTACTTC. Its translation is CASSFSQGDEQYF.

The chain joins TRBV4-2 to TRBJ2-3, with unresolved D. Deletions cut 1 base from V and 5 bases from J, with 7 bases between. CDR1 LGHNA and CDR2 YNFKEQ come from the germline V gene. The CDR3 is 13 amino acids. The DNA for the CDR3 is TGTGCCAGCAGCCAAGCCCTTTTAGATACGCAGTATTTT. This codes for CASSQALLDTQYF.

The V gene is TRBV18, the J gene TRBJ1-1; D call uncertain. The CDR3 is 12 amino acids. The V gene lost 1 base and the J gene lost 2 bases, with 2 bases spanning the gap. Germline V CDR1 and CDR2: KGHSH, LQKENI. Here the CDR3 DNA reads TGTGCCAGCTCACCACTAAACACTGAAGCTTTCTTT. Its translation: CASSPLNTEAFF.

The chain joins TRBV5-4 to TRBJ2-7; D is possibly TRBD1 (5 bases). The germline CDR1 and CDR2 sequences are SGHNT and YYREEE (reference sequence). The V and J ends lost 1 base and 2 bases respectively, with 13 bases between them. This CDR3 is built from 15 residues. CDR3 in amino acids: CASSLLTDRTYEQYF. In nucleotides, the CDR3 is TGTGCCAGCAGCTTGCTTACCGACAGAACCTACGAGCAGTACTTC.

The chain combines TRBV9 with TRBJ2-3; 10 bases match TRBD2. V shed 0 bases, J shed 5 bases, and the junction held 0 bases outside the gene matches. The CDR3 runs to 14 residues. The germline V gene encodes CDR1 SGDLS and CDR2 YYNGEE. Written as DNA, the CDR3 is TGTGCCAGCAGCGTAGGACTAGCGGGAGATACGCAGTATTTT. Residues: CASSVGLAGDTQYF.

V and J are TRBV27 and TRBJ2-5, with 10 bases matching TRBD1. Germline assignment: CDR1 MNHEY and CDR2 SMNVEV (reference sequence). V lost 4 bases to trimming and J lost 5 bases; unmatched junction nucleotides: 4. This CDR3 is 14 amino acids long. The chain's CDR3 is CASSSTGGAETQYF. CDR3 coding DNA: TGTGCCAGCAGTTCGACAGGGGGCGCGGAGACCCAGTACTTC.

The rearrangement uses TRBV21-1 and TRBJ1-1. TRBV21-1 is a known pseudogene. This CDR3 has 13 amino acids. CDR3: CASSPGGKTEAFF. Here the CDR3 DNA reads TGTGCCAGCAGCCCCGGGGGTAAAACTGAAGCTTTCTTT.

This rearrangement joins TRBV2 to TRBJ1-2; D possibly corresponds to TRBD1 (6 bases). The CDR3 extends over 15 amino acids. V was cut by 5 bases and J by 0 bases, with 13 bases left in between. Germline CDR1 SNHLY, CDR2 FYNNEI. This chain's CDR3 is CASSPTGQANYGYTF. CDR3 nucleotides: TGTGCCAGCAGTCCGACAGGCCAAGCTAACTATGGCTACACCTTC.

The chain couples TRBV11-3 to TRBJ2-4; D is unclear. The length of the CDR3 is 15 residues. Trimming took off 0 bases at V and 7 bases at J, with 13 bases between the two ends. Germline V CDR1 and CDR2: SGHNT, YENEEA. The CDR3 here is CASSLDPEYGNIQYF. The CDR3 DNA follows: TGTGCCAGCAGCTTAGATCCGGAGTACGGGAACATTCAGTACTTC.

The V and J genes are TRBV4-1 and TRBJ2-7; 9 bases align to TRBD1. This CDR3 has 15 amino acids. CDR1 MGHRA and CDR2 YSYEKL come from the germline V gene. J gave up 3 bases and V 5 bases, and 8 bases lay outside the gene matches. The DNA of the CDR3 is TGCGCCAGCAGCAACGAGGGACAGGGCTACTACGAGCAGTACTTC. Amino acids: CASSNEGQGYYEQYF.